Given below is one TCR beta chain in context. What it recognizes is unknown. Assay used: immunoSEQ multiplex PCR; TCRdb lists only in-frame clones, some missing. The sample records roughly 330,000 clones, roughly nine tenths being singletons. V lost 7 bases and J 4 bases, leaving 14 bases between the germline ends. The CDR3 is made up of 14 amino acids. Germline V lookup: CDR1 SNHLY, CDR2 FYNNEI. This entry is derived from a study of cytomegalovirus exposure and HLA in healthy donors. Overall study findings and caveats: Generally TCR sequences proved uncommon, though certain public TCRs appeared in numerous donors. The study designated some 180 TCR beta chains cytomegalovirus-associated. Through in vitro validation, a few CMV-associated chains were shown to be specific for CMV antigens. Reportedly, cytomegalovirus status was diagnosed with high sensitivity and specificity.

The TCR originated in a woman between 25 and 40 years old in good health and CMV-seropositive. Sequenced input: PBMCs. The chain joins TRBV2 to TRBJ2-1; no clear D. In DNA form, the CDR3 reads TGTGCCAGCAAAGGCCGTGGTACTTACAATGAGCAGTTCTTC. Protein product: CASKGRGTYNEQFF.